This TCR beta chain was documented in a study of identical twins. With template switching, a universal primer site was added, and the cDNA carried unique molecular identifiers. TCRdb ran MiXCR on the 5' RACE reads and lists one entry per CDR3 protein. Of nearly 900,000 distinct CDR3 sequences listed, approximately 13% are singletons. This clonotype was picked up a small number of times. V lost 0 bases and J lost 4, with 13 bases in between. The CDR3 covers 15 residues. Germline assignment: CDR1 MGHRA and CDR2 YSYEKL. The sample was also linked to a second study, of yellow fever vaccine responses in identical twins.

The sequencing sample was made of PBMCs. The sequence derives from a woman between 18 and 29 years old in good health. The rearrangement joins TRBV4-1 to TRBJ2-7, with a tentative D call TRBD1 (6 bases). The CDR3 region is CASSQEPDRLYEQYV. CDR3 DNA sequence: TGCGCCAGCAGCCAAGAACCGGACAGATTGTACGAGCAGTACGTC.